This T cell receptor beta chain derives from a study of T cells after yellow fever vaccination (dated by TCRdb to the late 2010s). With respect to the entire study: The SMART-Seq v4 Ultra Low Input RNA kit was used to prepare libraries from fractions with low cell numbers. Bulk PBMC replicates and cell subsets were isolated from blood drawn at multiple timepoints before and after both primary and secondary immunization. Bulk TCR alpha and beta repertoires were sequenced longitudinally to track T-cell clones before and after primary and booster YFV17D yellow fever vaccination. Two healthy male donors, one aged 18 to 30 and one aged 30 to 40 years, made up the cohort.

The research as a whole found: Most clones expanded after primary vaccination (almost 98% of CD4 and roughly 91% of CD8) were re-detected after the booster, suggesting that broad memory maintenance occurred. Computational filtering was needed because FACS-sorted repertoires could contain abundant contaminating clonotypes from the bulk population. A small fraction of clonotypes appeared in both the CD4 and CD8 compartments, likely as a result of convergent recombination. Because only two donors were included in the study, the extent to which the findings can be generalized is limited. The secondary T-cell response was found to be weaker but faster than the primary response, with a peak reached on day 5 rather than on day 15.

The sample's treatment or condition label, in plain terms: live attenuated yellow fever vaccine strain. A standard Ficoll-Paque protocol was used to isolate PBMCs from peripheral blood. CD4 and CD8 T-cell fractions were isolated with Dynabeads CD4 and CD8 positive selection kits. TriZol was used to extract RNA from bulk PBMCs, CD4 and CD8 fractions, and dextramer-positive and dextramer-negative fractions. Remarks on this clonotype: Its cognate antigen has yet to be identified. There are no base qualities to consult, and no much larger clone falls within one base.

The germline V gene supplies CDR1 LGHNA and CDR2 YNFKEQ. Here V drops 0 bases and J drops 4 bases, and the junction holds 13 bases not matched to any gene. Including the terminal cysteine and phenylalanine, the CDR3 comprises 19 residues. The DNA shown is the 57-base CDR3, in frame from base 1. The instrument was an Illumina NovaSeq 6000. TCR cDNA was synthesized by 5'RACE template switching, through which a universal primer site and unique molecular identifiers were introduced. Priming of cDNA synthesis was performed from both the TCR alpha and TCR beta constant segments. Library amplification involved two PCR steps, and the second step added sample barcodes and sequencing adapters. Sequencing of libraries was done on Illumina HiSeq 2500 (2x100 bp) or NovaSeq (2x150 bp). The published analysis was carried out like this. MIGEC was used to demultiplex reads and collapse the reads into UMI consensus sequences, and MiXCR was used for V(D)J alignment. Vaccine-responding clonotypes were defined with edgeR using replicate PBMC samples, requiring FDR below 0.01 and a log2 fold change above 5 up to day 15. Each bulk clonotype was labeled CD4 or CD8 based on which sequenced repertoire, CD4 or CD8, contained the clonotype at higher abundance. TCRdb's own reprocessing of the public reads used fastp at Q25 and MiXCR and kept productive beta chains. Under each unique CDR3 protein, matching rows form one entry showing the most common genes and DNA. TCRdb, not the authors, supplied the V and J calls. This sample holds 300,000 to 350,000 distinct CDR3 sequences; 9.5% to 12% were observed only once. About 3.3% of the sample rests with the top ten.

The chain joins TRBV4-2 to TRBJ2-2, and 8 junction bases match TRBD2. This specimen consisted of CD4+ T cells sorted from PBMCs, obtained 45 days after the yellow fever booster vaccination. The TCR was taken from a man aged 18 to 29 who received the YFV17D yellow fever vaccine. The CDR3 region reads CASSQDYGPGLALTGELFF. The bases are TGTGCCAGCAGCCAAGATTACGGGCCCGGACTAGCACTCACCGGGGAGCTGTTTTTT.